The rows below give T cell receptor beta chains drawn from one sample of a study of blood T cell repertoires in COVID-19. Profiled with immunoSEQ multiplex PCR; TCRdb holds only in-frame clones, not every one. The sample has more than 200,000 clones; 84% are singletons. Sequencing was carried out using PBMCs or T cells enriched from blood (not recorded which). The source is a man in his 60s who had recovered from COVID-19. CDR3s include the opening cysteine and the closing phenylalanine or tryptophan. The D gene is left open where the match is weak. Only part of the rows carry a size: once, few, many, or a class if the clone is expanded.

DNA: TGTGCCAGCAGCTTGGTAGGGGGCGACGGCTACACCTTC; CDR3: CASSLVGGDGYTF; D: TRBD1; V: TRBV5-4; J: TRBJ1-2; size: -
DNA: TGTGCCAGTAGTACAACCGGGACAGGGGGTTTTCAGCCCCAGCATTTT; CDR3: CASSTTGTGGFQPQHF; D: TRBD1; V: TRBV19; J: TRBJ1-5; size: once
DNA: TGTGCCAGCAGTACAGGCTACGAGCAGTACTTC; CDR3: CASSTGYEQYF; D: -; V: TRBV19; J: TRBJ2-7; size: -
DNA: TGTGCCATCAGTGAACTACCGGGACTAGCAGAGAACACCGGGGAGCTGTTTTTT; CDR3: CAISELPGLAENTGELFF; D: TRBD2; V: TRBV10-3; J: TRBJ2-2; size: -
DNA: TGTGCCAGCAGCGCCGGGACAGGGATCGACGAGCAGTACTTC; CDR3: CASSAGTGIDEQYF; D: TRBD1; V: TRBV9; J: TRBJ2-7; size: many
DNA: TGTGCCAGCAGTTACGCTTCAGGTGGTAACTACGAGCAGTACTTC; CDR3: CASSYASGGNYEQYF; D: -; V: TRBV6-2/TRBV6-3; J: TRBJ2-7; size: few
DNA: TGTGCCAGCAGCCTACCCACAGGGATTAATGAAAAACTGTTTTTT; CDR3: CASSLPTGINEKLFF; D: -; V: TRBV5-8; J: TRBJ1-4; size: -
DNA: TGTGCCAGCAGCCATAACAGGGGGCGAGGTGAAGAGACCCAGTACTTC; CDR3: CASSHNRGRGEETQYF; D: TRBD1; V: TRBV5-6; J: TRBJ2-5; size: -
DNA: TGTGCCAGCAGCTTAGGGAGGGAGTGGGAGCAGTACTTC; CDR3: CASSLGREWEQYF; D: -; V: TRBV7-2; J: TRBJ2-7; size: -
DNA: TGTGCCAGTTCAACGGGATGGGAGCAGTTCTTC; CDR3: CASSTGWEQFF; D: -; V: TRBV2; J: TRBJ2-1; size: -
DNA: TGTGCCAGCAGTTTACCAGGGAGGGGTGAAGCTTTCTTT; CDR3: CASSLPGRGEAFF; D: -; V: TRBV12-3/TRBV12-4; J: TRBJ1-1; size: -
DNA: TGTGCCAGCAGCGAGGGCATCAGCACCGGGGAGCTGTTTTTT; CDR3: CASSEGISTGELFF; D: -; V: TRBV7-9; J: TRBJ2-2; size: -
DNA: TGTGCCAGCAGCCGGACAGGACAAGCTACGCAGTATTTT; CDR3: CASSRTGQATQYF; D: TRBD1; V: TRBV12-3/TRBV12-4; J: TRBJ2-3; size: -
DNA: TGTGCCAGCAGCTTAGGATCCAGGGGAAATGAGCAGTTCTTC; CDR3: CASSLGSRGNEQFF; D: -; V: TRBV7-9; J: TRBJ2-1; size: -
DNA: TGTGCCATCACGCAGGACAATGAGCAGTTCTTC; CDR3: CAITQDNEQFF; D: -; V: TRBV10-3; J: TRBJ2-1; size: once
DNA: TGCAGCGTTGAAGGGCGGTTGGGCGAGCAGTACTTC; CDR3: CSVEGRLGEQYF; D: -; V: TRBV29-1; J: TRBJ2-7; size: -
DNA: TGTGCCAGCAGTGAAGCTCGCGGGGGGGGCTCAGGCTACACCTTC; CDR3: CASSEARGGGSGYTF; D: -; V: TRBV6-1; J: TRBJ1-2; size: once
DNA: TGTGCCAGCAGCCAAGATCCCCCGACAGGGATGGAAGAAAAACTGTTTTTT; CDR3: CASSQDPPTGMEEKLFF; D: TRBD1; V: TRBV4-2; J: TRBJ1-4; size: -
DNA: TGTGCCAGCAGCGGCTTCCGGGACAGGGGGCGATACGAGCAGTACTTC; CDR3: CASSGFRDRGRYEQYF; D: TRBD1; V: TRBV5-6; J: TRBJ2-7; size: -
DNA: TGTGCCAGCAGCCAACGTCCCGGGACAGGGTGGTCTGGAAACACCATATATTTT; CDR3: CASSQRPGTGWSGNTIYF; D: TRBD1; V: TRBV3-1/TRBV3-2; J: TRBJ1-3; size: -
DNA: TGCGCCAGCAGTGATTACAGCGGAGACTTAGCTAACTATGGCTACACCTTC; CDR3: CASSDYSGDLANYGYTF; D: -; V: TRBV10-2; J: TRBJ1-2; size: -
DNA: TGTGCCAGTAGTATAAGAGGGCAGCAGAATCAGCCCCAGCATTTT; CDR3: CASSIRGQQNQPQHF; D: -; V: TRBV19; J: TRBJ1-5; size: -
DNA: TGTGCCAGCTCGCACAGGGATGGAGAAAAACTGTTTTTT; CDR3: CASSHRDGEKLFF; D: -; V: TRBV18; J: TRBJ1-4; size: once
DNA: TGTGCCAGCAGGCCTACAGGTCTAAGTCAGCCCCAGCATTTT; CDR3: CASRPTGLSQPQHF; D: -; V: TRBV6-2/TRBV6-3; J: TRBJ1-5; size: few
DNA: TGCGCCAGACTAGCCACGGTGAGTATTGGGGGGGAGTATGAAAAACTGTTTTTT; CDR3: CARLATVSIGGEYEKLFF; D: -; V: TRBV4-3; J: TRBJ1-4; size: -
DNA: TGTGCCAGCAGCTACGGACAGGGAAGAGGCTACGAGCAGTACTTC; CDR3: CASSYGQGRGYEQYF; D: TRBD1; V: TRBV5-6; J: TRBJ2-7; size: -
DNA: TGTGCCAGCGCCACCGGGCGGCAGGGAGGAATTCAGTACTTC; CDR3: CASATGRQGGIQYF; D: -; V: TRBV5-6; J: TRBJ2-4; size: few
DNA: TGTGCCAGCAGCCAAGATCTCACAGACGGCGTCCGGGAGCTGTTTTTT; CDR3: CASSQDLTDGVRELFF; D: -; V: TRBV4-2; J: TRBJ2-2; size: -
DNA: TGTGCCAGCTCCCCCGGACAGGGAGATGGCTACACCTTC; CDR3: CASSPGQGDGYTF; D: TRBD1; V: TRBV18; J: TRBJ1-2; size: -
DNA: TGTGCCAGCAGTTACCCTCGGGACAGGGAGGGCACTGAAGCTTTCTTT; CDR3: CASSYPRDREGTEAFF; D: TRBD1; V: TRBV6-2/TRBV6-3; J: TRBJ1-1; size: -
DNA: TGTGCCAGCAGCTTTGGGGGGGGCACAGATACGCAGTATTTT; CDR3: CASSFGGGTDTQYF; D: TRBD2; V: TRBV11-3; J: TRBJ2-3; size: -
DNA: TGTGCCAGCAGGTACCGGGACGGGGGATCCTACGAGCAGTACTTC; CDR3: CASRYRDGGSYEQYF; D: -; V: TRBV7-8; J: TRBJ2-7; size: -
DNA: TGCAGTGCTAGTTCAGAGGAACCTGAAGCTTTCTTT; CDR3: CSASSEEPEAFF; D: -; V: TRBV20-1; J: TRBJ1-1; size: -
DNA: TGCGCCAGCGCGCAGGGGGATATGAATGAAAAACTGTTTTTT; CDR3: CASAQGDMNEKLFF; D: TRBD1; V: TRBV5-1; J: TRBJ1-4; size: -
DNA: TGTGCCAGCAGCCTAGACGGCTCTGGGGCCAACGTCCTGACTTTC; CDR3: CASSLDGSGANVLTF; D: -; V: TRBV7-3; J: TRBJ2-6; size: -
DNA: TGCAGCGTTGGGACAGCGAACACCGGGGAGCTGTTTTTT; CDR3: CSVGTANTGELFF; D: -; V: TRBV29-1; J: TRBJ2-2; size: -
DNA: TGTGCCAGCAGCTTTGACAGAAGCTCCTACGAGCAGTACTTC; CDR3: CASSFDRSSYEQYF; D: -; V: TRBV11-2; J: TRBJ2-7; size: -
DNA: TGCACCAGCAGCCTCGACAGGGAACATCATCGCAATCAGCCCCAGCATTTT; CDR3: CTSSLDREHHRNQPQHF; D: -; V: TRBV1; J: TRBJ1-5; size: -
DNA: TGTGCCAGCAGCATCGGACGGGGATATGGCTACACCTTC; CDR3: CASSIGRGYGYTF; D: -; V: TRBV6-2/TRBV6-3; J: TRBJ1-2; size: once
DNA: TGTGCCAGCAGTGACGGACAGCCCTATCAGCCCCAGCATTTT; CDR3: CASSDGQPYQPQHF; D: -; V: TRBV6-1; J: TRBJ1-5; size: -
DNA: TGTGCCACCTCGAAGGGGGTCGGAAACACCATATATTTT; CDR3: CATSKGVGNTIYF; D: -; V: TRBV3-1/TRBV3-2; J: TRBJ1-3; size: -
DNA: TGTGCCAGCAGCTTGGATGGGGGCAGCTTGAACACTGAAGCTTTCTTT; CDR3: CASSLDGGSLNTEAFF; D: -; V: TRBV5-4; J: TRBJ1-1; size: -
DNA: TGTGCCAGTAGTACTCAGGGGGCCCCATATAATTCACCCCTCCACTTT; CDR3: CASSTQGAPYNSPLHF; D: TRBD1; V: TRBV19; J: TRBJ1-6; size: -
DNA: TGTGCCAGCAGCGGGGACAGGGACAATGGCTACACCTTC; CDR3: CASSGDRDNGYTF; D: -; V: TRBV21-1; J: TRBJ1-2; size: -
DNA: TGTGCCACCAGCAGAGGGGAGTCGGGGACCCAGTACTTC; CDR3: CATSRGESGTQYF; D: -; V: TRBV15; J: TRBJ2-5; size: once
DNA: TGTGCCAGTAACCCGGACAGCTCTGGAAACACCATATATTTT; CDR3: CASNPDSSGNTIYF; D: -; V: TRBV19; J: TRBJ1-3; size: -
DNA: TGTGCCAGCAGCGCAGGACCCGGGACAACTAGCAATCAGCCCCAGCATTTT; CDR3: CASSAGPGTTSNQPQHF; D: -; V: TRBV9; J: TRBJ1-5; size: -
DNA: TGTGCCTGGAGTGGCAGACAGGGTGGTAACACCTTC; CDR3: CAWSGRQGGNTF; D: TRBD1; V: TRBV30; J: TRBJ1-2; size: -
DNA: TGTGCCAGCTCGCTGAGGGGGCCAACGGACAATAGTGAGCAGTTCTTC; CDR3: CASSLRGPTDNSEQFF; D: TRBD1; V: TRBV18; J: TRBJ2-1; size: -
DNA: TGTGCCAGCAGCTGGGACAGGGGTAACTATGGCTACACCTTC; CDR3: CASSWDRGNYGYTF; D: TRBD1; V: TRBV5-4; J: TRBJ1-2; size: -
DNA: TGTGCCAGCAGTCCGGGACAGGGGTGGGAAAAACTGTTTTTT; CDR3: CASSPGQGWEKLFF; D: TRBD1; V: TRBV6-5; J: TRBJ1-4; size: -
DNA: TGCGCCAGCAGCTTGGACAGAAACTCTAGCTACACCTTC; CDR3: CASSLDRNSSYTF; D: -; V: TRBV5-1; J: TRBJ1-2; size: -
DNA: TGCGCCAGCAGCTTGGAGCGGGGGGGCCGAACAGATACGCAGTATTTT; CDR3: CASSLERGGRTDTQYF; D: TRBD2; V: TRBV5-1; J: TRBJ2-3; size: -
DNA: TGTGCCAGCAGCCCGGCGGGGGCCGCGAGGACCGGGGAGCTGTTTTTT; CDR3: CASSPAGAARTGELFF; D: -; V: TRBV5-6; J: TRBJ2-2; size: few
DNA: TGCGCCAGCAGCTCCCGTCAGGGTACCAACACTGAAGCTTTCTTT; CDR3: CASSSRQGTNTEAFF; D: -; V: TRBV5-1; J: TRBJ1-1; size: few
DNA: TGCGCCAGCAGCCAAGGCGCGGGAAGGCAGCCCCAGCATTTT; CDR3: CASSQGAGRQPQHF; D: -; V: TRBV4-3; J: TRBJ1-5; size: -
DNA: TGTGCCAGCATGAGTCTCTACACTGAAGCTTTCTTT; CDR3: CASMSLYTEAFF; D: -; V: TRBV6-5; J: TRBJ1-1; size: -
DNA: TGTGCCAGCAGCTTGCAGACAGGGGGGAGTTCACCCCTCCACTTT; CDR3: CASSLQTGGSSPLHF; D: TRBD1; V: TRBV11-3; J: TRBJ1-6; size: -